This passage covers 29 T cell receptor beta chains from one sample sequenced in a study of blood T cell repertoires in COVID-19. TCRdb keeps only in-frame clones here, not all; method: immunoSEQ multiplex PCR. Seen here are 200,000 to 250,000 clones, 70% to 90% observed once, and the top ten hold about 5%. Specimen: peripheral blood. These receptors were taken from a woman in her thirties or forties with acute or convalescent COVID-19.

The V call is TRBV30, the J call TRBJ2-3, with a possible D match to TRBD2 (6 bases). The CDR3 is 12 residues long. CDR1 GTSNPN and CDR2 SVGIG come from the germline V gene (reference sequence). As DNA, the CDR3 is TGTGCTTACGGGGGTGGAACAGATACGCAGTATTTT. Amino acids: CAYGGGTDTQYF. Using reference TRBV30 and TRBJ2-3 for the parts outside the CDR3, the full variable domain is SQTIHQWPATLVQPVGSPLSLECTVEGTSNPNLYWYRQAAGRGLQLLFYSVGIGQISSEVPQNLSASRPQDRQFILSSKKLLLSDSGFYLCAYGGGTDTQYFGPGTRLTVL.

This clone was seen once. The V and J genes are TRBV24-1 and TRBJ2-1; 7 nucleotides match TRBD1. The germline V gene has CDR1 KGHDR and CDR2 SFDVKD. Trimming at V came to 3 bases and at J to 1 base, leaving 5 bases not matched to a gene. The CDR3 loop spans 16 amino acids. CDR3 region: CATSDRQGNSYNEQFF. The CDR3, as DNA: TGTGCCACCAGTGATCGACAGGGTAATTCCTACAATGAGCAGTTCTTC.

This rearrangement joins TRBV5-1 to TRBJ2-3; TRBD2 aligns across 10 bases. CDR3 length equals 16 residues. Trimming cost V 1 base and J 4 bases; bases outside gene matches: 6. CDR1 is SGHRS, CDR2 YFSETQ, per germline. CDR3 DNA: TGCGCCAGCAGCTTGTCGGTAGCGGGGGGTCCAGATACGCAGTATTTT. Translating it yields CASSLSVAGGPDTQYF. Using reference TRBV5-1 and TRBJ2-3 for the parts outside the CDR3, the full variable domain is KAGVTQTPRYLIKTRGQQVTLSCSPISGHRSVSWYQQTPGQGLQFLFEYFSETQRNKGNFPGRFSGRQFSNSRSEMNVSTLELGDSALYLCASSLSVAGGPDTQYFGPGTRLTVL.

The V gene is TRBV7-9, the J gene TRBJ2-1; a possible D gene is TRBD1 (6 bases). The V gene's germline CDR1 is SEHNR and CDR2 FQNEAQ (reference sequence). CDR3 length: 16 amino acids. Trimming shortened V by 10 bases and J by 8 bases, and 27 bases separated the two germline ends. The CDR3 DNA reads TGTGCCATCCTTTTAGGGACATCCGTAAGGAGCGATGAGCAGTTCTTC. Translating gives CAILLGTSVRSDEQFF.

The rearrangement joins TRBV18 to TRBJ1-4; tentatively, D is TRBD1 (5 bases). The CDR3 is 17 amino acids. V lost 3 bases and J lost 3, with 17 bases in between. The germline V gene encodes CDR1 KGHSH and CDR2 LQKENI. The CDR3 protein is CASSPRRSAGSNEKLFF. CDR3 nucleotides: TGTGCCAGCTCACCCCGACGTTCGGCAGGGTCTAATGAAAAACTGTTTTTT.

V and J are TRBV5-1 and TRBJ2-5; D perhaps matches TRBD1 (5 bases). Trimming removed 0 bases from V and 5 bases from J, with 14 bases in between. The CDR3 sequence is 15 residues long. CDR1 is SGHRS, CDR2 YFSETQ, per germline. CDR3 sequence (DNA): TGCGCCAGCAGCTTGGCCTCAAAGGGGCCGGAGACCCAGTACTTC. This sequence encodes CASSLASKGPETQYF.

The chain has TRBV15 and TRBJ1-2; 11 bases are a match to TRBD1. V gave up 5 bases and J gave up 1 base; unmatched junction bases: 12. The CDR3 has 18 residues. The germline V gene has CDR1 LNHNV and CDR2 YYDKDF (reference sequence). CDR3 protein: CATSPDSLDRGHNYGYTF. In nucleotides, the CDR3 is TGTGCCACCAGCCCCGACTCCCTGGACAGGGGGCATAACTATGGCTACACCTTC.

V is TRBV27 and J is TRBJ1-2; no reliable D call. The CDR3 spans 13 residues. V was cut by 3 bases and J by 3 bases, with 8 bases left in between. In germline, CDR1 is MNHEY, CDR2 SMNVEV (reference sequence). DNA of the CDR3: TGTGCCAGCAGTTTCAACCAGTACTATGGCTACACCTTC. Amino acids: CASSFNQYYGYTF.

J is TRBJ2-5 and V is TRBV4-1; 7 bases are shared with TRBD1. CDR1 and CDR2 from the germline V gene are MGHRA and YSYEKL. V lost 6 bases and J lost 5; bases outside the gene matches: 9. There are 14 residues in the CDR3. CDR3 nucleotide sequence: TGCGCCAGCAGGAAGAAGACAGGGTCCGAGACCCAGTACTTC. Translating it yields CASRKKTGSETQYF.

The chain employs TRBV7-9 and TRBJ1-2, with D unresolved. The V gene's germline CDR1 is SEHNR and CDR2 FQNEAQ (reference sequence). The ends were cut back, 0 bases at V and 8 bases at J, with 10 bases in the middle. CDR3 length: 13 residues. CDR3 in amino acids: CASSLAGGSGYTF. CDR3 in DNA: TGTGCCAGCAGCTTAGCAGGAGGGTCGGGCTACACCTTC.

This clone was found once. The V and J genes are TRBV6-6 and TRBJ1-1; no firm D call. Germline assignment: CDR1 MNHNY and CDR2 SVGAGI (reference sequence). V was shortened by 7 bases and J by 5 bases, with 11 bases between the two germline ends. CDR3 length: 12 residues. The CDR3 region is CASKEGSTEAFF. Written as DNA, the CDR3 is TGTGCCAGCAAGGAGGGAAGTACTGAAGCTTTCTTT.

V gene TRBV30 combines with J gene TRBJ1-2, with a possible D match to TRBD1 (6 bases). The length of the CDR3 is 17 residues. Deletions cut 0 bases from V and 2 bases from J, with 19 bases between. CDR1 is GTSNPN, CDR2 SVGIG, per germline (reference sequence). Written as DNA, the CDR3 is TGTGCCTGGAGTGTATGGGACACCTTAACCCTAAACTATGGCTACACCTTC. Translated: CAWSVWDTLTLNYGYTF.

The chain joins TRBV7-2 to TRBJ2-1; 7 nucleotides agree with TRBD2. The CDR3 has 13 amino acids. V dropped 0 bases and J dropped 11; count of bases not matched to a gene: 4. Germline V gene data show CDR1 as SGHTA and CDR2 as FQGNSA. For the CDR3, the DNA is TGTGCCAGCAGCTTAGCCAGGGAGGGGCAGCAGTTCTTC. The encoded protein is CASSLAREGQQFF.

This sequence joins TRBV2 and TRBJ2-5; tentative D call: TRBD1 (5 bases). CDR1 is SNHLY, CDR2 FYNNEI, per germline. V was shortened by 7 bases and J by 4 bases, with 7 bases between the two germline ends. This CDR3 contains 11 residues. CDR3 nucleotide sequence: TGTGCCAGCAAAAGGGGAGAGACCCAGTACTTC. This gives the protein CASKRGETQYF.

This clone came up a few times. V gene TRBV7-9 combines with J gene TRBJ1-5; 8 positions agree with TRBD1. V dropped 5 bases and J dropped 7; count of bases not matched to a gene: 7. Germline lookup yields CDR1 SEHNR and CDR2 FQNEAQ (reference sequence). The CDR3 is 14 residues long. The CDR3 sequence: CASSAGGAQQPQHF. DNA for the CDR3: TGTGCCAGCAGCGCAGGGGGCGCGCAGCAGCCCCAGCATTTT.

This rearrangement joins TRBV12-3 or TRBV12-4 to TRBJ2-2; D gene unclear. Trimming removed 1 base from V and 7 bases from J, with 4 bases in between. The CDR3 runs to 12 residues. CDR3 loop: CASSLDLGELFF. In DNA, the CDR3 is TGTGCCAGCAGTTTAGATCTCGGGGAGCTGTTTTTT.

The V and J genes are TRBV9 and TRBJ2-2; D is uncertain. The CDR3 runs to 12 residues. V lost 1 base and J 6 bases, leaving 4 bases between the germline ends. Germline V gene lookup returns CDR1 SGDLS and CDR2 YYNGEE. CDR3 in DNA: TGTGCCAGCAGCGTATCGGCCGGGGAGCTGTTTTTT. Its translation: CASSVSAGELFF.

This clone has more than one count but fewer than ten. The V and J genes are TRBV5-8 and TRBJ1-5; TRBD1 aligns across 7 bases. Germline-derived CDR1 and CDR2 are SGHTS and YDEGEE. J gave up 7 bases and V 4 bases, and 11 bases lay outside the gene matches. This CDR3 contains 15 residues. CDR3 sequence reads: CASSEGQGVWQPQHF. Written as DNA, the CDR3 is TGTGCCAGCAGCGAGGGTCAGGGGGTTTGGCAGCCCCAGCATTTT.

The chain carries TRBV7-8 and TRBJ1-1, with a weak D call TRBD1 (5 bases). CDR3 size: 14 residues. Trimming pared 5 bases from V and 0 bases from J, leaving 10 bases between. Germline CDR1 is SGHVS and CDR2 is FQNEAQ. CDR3 sequence (DNA): TGTGCCAGCAGCCTGGCAGGGATGAACACTGAAGCTTTCTTT. Translating gives CASSLAGMNTEAFF. The variable domain in full, completed from reference TRBV7-8 and TRBJ1-1, reads GAGVSQSPRYKVAKRGQDVALRCDPISGHVSLFWYQQALGQGPEFLTYFQNEAQLDKSGLPSDRFFAERPEGSVSTLKIQRTQQEDSAVYLCASSLAGMNTEAFFGQGTRLTVV.

The chain is built from TRBV5-4 and TRBJ1-3; TRBD1 is a possible D gene (6 bases). Trimming pared 4 bases from V and 0 bases from J, leaving 17 bases between. CDR1 is SGHNT, CDR2 YYREEE, per germline (reference sequence). CDR3 length: 17 amino acids. CDR3 coding DNA: TGTGCCAGCAGCCGGGGTGGGGGCGCGAGCTCTGGAAACACCATATATTTT. It is translated as CASSRGGGASSGNTIYF.

This chain uses TRBV5-1 with TRBJ2-3; 7 positions agree with TRBD2. J lost 4 bases, V lost 3 bases, and 11 bases had no gene match. The CDR3 loop spans 16 amino acids. Germline assignment: CDR1 SGHRS and CDR2 YFSETQ. CDR3 coding DNA: TGCGCCAGCAGCTCCCGATTATCCACTAGCGCAGATACGCAGTATTTT. Protein product: CASSSRLSTSADTQYF. Variable domain in full (rest from reference TRBV5-1 and TRBJ2-3): KAGVTQTPRYLIKTRGQQVTLSCSPISGHRSVSWYQQTPGQGLQFLFEYFSETQRNKGNFPGRFSGRQFSNSRSEMNVSTLELGDSALYLCASSSRLSTSADTQYFGPGTRLTVL.

The table lists this clone with a count of one. The chain joins TRBV12-3 or TRBV12-4 to TRBJ2-7, with D maybe TRBD1 (5 bases). With 1 base removed from V and 6 bases from J, the gap between germline ends came to 10 bases. This CDR3 comprises 13 residues. The CDR3 coding sequence is TGTGCCAGCAGTTTAGGGGGCGGCGGCGAGCAGTACGTC. It translates to CASSLGGGGEQYV.

The rearrangement links TRBV18 to TRBJ1-2; possibly TRBD1 for D (5 bases). CDR1 is KGHSH and CDR2 is LQKENI in the germline V gene. This CDR3 is 14 amino acids long. V dropped 2 bases and J dropped 4 bases, with 11 bases sitting between them. CDR3 loop: CASSPEQGGYGYTF. For the CDR3, the DNA is TGTGCCAGCTCACCAGAGCAGGGAGGCTATGGCTACACCTTC.

The V gene is TRBV13, the J gene TRBJ2-5; D ambiguous. CDR3 length equals 11 residues. Trimming removed 6 bases at V and 4 bases at J, with 6 bases between. Germline V lookup: CDR1 PRHDT, CDR2 FYEKMQ (reference sequence). CDR3 DNA sequence: TGTGCCAGCAGTAACGGAGAGACCCAGTACTTC. Translation gives CASSNGETQYF.

This clone was seen only once. This chain connects TRBV18 to TRBJ2-1; 12 bases are shared with TRBD2. CDR1 is KGHSH, CDR2 LQKENI, per germline. There are 16 residues in the CDR3. The junction had 7 bases not matched to a gene; V was cut back by 3 bases and J by 7 bases. The DNA of the CDR3 is TGTGCCAGCTCACCGACTCCAGGACTAGCGGGGAATGAGCAGTTCTTC. Its protein is CASSPTPGLAGNEQFF. Combining the CDR3 with reference TRBV18 and TRBJ2-1 gives the whole variable domain NAGVMQNPRHLVRRRGQEARLRCSPMKGHSHVYWYRQLPEEGLKFMVYLQKENIIDESGMPKERFSAEFPKEGPSILRIQQVVRGDSAAYFCASSPTPGLAGNEQFFGPGTRLTVL.

The chain has TRBV4-1 and TRBJ1-2; D gene unclear. V was cut by 1 base and J by 0 bases, with 6 bases left in between. The CDR3 has 14 residues. The germline V gene has CDR1 MGHRA and CDR2 YSYEKL. CDR3 sequence reads: CASSQAGSNYGYTF. CDR3 bases: TGCGCCAGCAGCCAAGCAGGTTCTAACTATGGCTACACCTTC.

The chain is built from TRBV7-2 and TRBJ2-5; no clear D gene. V lost 1 base and J 2 bases, leaving 11 bases between the germline ends. The CDR3 spans 15 residues. CDR1 is SGHTA and CDR2 is FQGNSA in the germline V gene. The CDR3 is CASSLDAHRQETQYF. The DNA for the CDR3 is TGTGCCAGCAGCTTAGATGCTCACCGGCAAGAGACCCAGTACTTC. Full variable domain (missing parts from reference TRBV7-2 and TRBJ2-5): GAGVSQSPSNKVTEKGKDVELRCDPISGHTALYWYRQSLGQGLEFLIYFQGNSAPDKSGLPSDRFSAERTGGSVSTLTIQRTQQEDSAVYLCASSLDAHRQETQYFGPGTRLLVL.

This rearrangement joins TRBV27 to TRBJ1-6, with D possibly TRBD1 on 5 matching bases. In germline, CDR1 is MNHEY, CDR2 SMNVEV (reference sequence). There are 14 residues in the CDR3. Deletions cut 7 bases from V and 7 bases from J, with 14 bases between. The CDR3 reads CASTKGTGNSPLHF. The CDR3 DNA sequence: TGTGCCAGCACAAAGGGGACTGGGAATTCACCCCTCCACTTT.

This clone was counted a single time. The chain is built from TRBV6-2 or TRBV6-3 and TRBJ1-2, with TRBD1 matching 7 bases. CDR1 and CDR2 from the germline V gene are MNHEY and SVGEGT. The CDR3 is 13 amino acids. V gave up 0 bases and J gave up 14 bases; unmatched junction bases: 9. CDR3 protein: CASSYSPQGPATF. For the CDR3, the DNA is TGTGCCAGCAGTTACTCCCCACAGGGGCCCGCGACCTTC.